These 20 T cell receptor beta chains came from one sample sequenced in a study of blood T cell repertoires in COVID-19. The data were produced by immunoSEQ multiplex PCR, yet TCRdb's version contains in-frame clones alone and is incomplete. The table has 410,000 or so clones, around 91% seen once. Sequencing was performed on peripheral blood. The receptors originated from a woman between 40 and 50 years old with COVID-19, enrolled during active disease.

This clone was recorded a few times. V is TRBV19 and J is TRBJ2-7; possibly TRBD1 for D (6 bases). V was trimmed by 7 bases and J by 0 bases, leaving 13 bases between them. The germline CDR1 and CDR2 sequences are LNHDA and SQIVND (reference sequence). The length of the CDR3 is 14 residues. CDR3 amino acids: CASNPNRDSYEQYF. In DNA form, the CDR3 reads TGTGCCAGTAACCCAAACAGGGACTCCTACGAGCAGTACTTC.

The rearrangement joins TRBV29-1 to TRBJ2-2, with 7 bases identical to TRBD1. This CDR3 region has 14 residues. V lost 6 bases and J lost 4; bases outside the gene matches: 8. Germline-derived CDR1 and CDR2 are SQVTM and ANQGSEA. CDR3 loop: CSVDTGAGTGELFF. DNA of the CDR3: TGCAGCGTAGATACAGGGGCTGGCACCGGGGAGCTGTTTTTT.

The rearrangement links TRBV7-3 to TRBJ1-6; D possibly corresponds to TRBD1 (5 bases). CDR1 is SGHTA and CDR2 is FQGTGA in the germline V gene. This CDR3 spans 14 amino acids. The germline V and J ends were trimmed by 6 bases and 1 base, with 7 bases remaining between them. The chain's CDR3 is CASRAGSYNSPLHF. CDR3 coding DNA: TGTGCCAGCAGAGCAGGGTCCTATAATTCACCCCTCCACTTT.

The rearrangement uses TRBV2 and TRBJ2-3; maybe TRBD1 (6 bases). CDR1 SNHLY and CDR2 FYNNEI come from the germline V gene. Trimming removed 6 bases from V and 0 bases from J, with 16 bases in between. The CDR3 sequence is 16 residues long. In DNA form, the CDR3 reads TGTGCCAGCAGAGGACAGACAGGCCCTAGCACAGATACGCAGTATTTT. Protein product: CASRGQTGPSTDTQYF.

The chain uses TRBV28 and TRBJ2-3, with 8 bases matching TRBD1. The junction had 9 bases not matched to a gene; V was cut back by 2 bases and J by 2 bases. The CDR3 runs 17 residues. Germline-derived CDR1 and CDR2 are MDHEN and SYDVKM. In DNA form, the CDR3 reads TGTGCCAGCAGTTTACCGCCTCCAGGGGGCGCCACAGATACGCAGTATTTT. This codes for CASSLPPPGGATDTQYF.

The genes are TRBV6-8 and TRBJ2-7; 7 bases are shared with TRBD2. With 6 bases clipped from V and 0 bases from J, the junction kept 8 bases outside the gene matches. Germline CDR1 is MNHGY and CDR2 is SAAAGT. The CDR3 covers 15 residues. In DNA form, the CDR3 reads TGTGCCAGCAGGGAGGCTAGCGGTGTCTCCTACGAGCAGTACTTC. It is translated as CASREASGVSYEQYF.

Points on this clone: Other DNA variants within this sample encode the same CDR3. The chain is built from TRBV29-1 and TRBJ1-1; no clear D gene. Germline V gives CDR1 SQVTM, CDR2 ANQGSEA. The CDR3 is 11 residues long. The V end was cut by 2 bases, the J end by 1 base, with 2 bases between. CDR3 sequence: CSVERNTEAFF. The CDR3 coding sequence is TGCAGCGTTGAACGGAACACTGAAGCTTTCTTT.

The chain has TRBV14 and TRBJ2-3; no definite D call. Germline loops: CDR1 SGHDN, CDR2 FVKESK. Trimming took 3 bases from V and 6 from J, leaving 13 bases between them. The CDR3 loop spans 14 amino acids. CDR3 sequence (DNA): TGTGCCAGCAGCCACCTTACTCTGCCGGATACGCAGTATTTT. This gives the protein CASSHLTLPDTQYF.

This clone turned up a few times. The chain carries TRBV5-1 and TRBJ2-7; D may be TRBD1 (5 bases). Trimming removed 5 bases from V and 2 bases from J, with 5 bases in between. Germline CDR1 and CDR2: SGHRS and YFSETQ. There are 11 residues in the CDR3. CDR3 bases: TGCGCCAGCAGAGGGGCCTACGAGCAGTACTTC. This translates into CASRGAYEQYF.

The chain recombines TRBV11-2 with TRBJ1-3; D might be TRBD1 (5 bases). Germline V gene data show CDR1 as SGHAT and CDR2 as FQNNGV. The V gene lost 1 base and the J gene lost 0 bases, with 13 bases spanning the gap. The CDR3 runs 17 residues. CDR3 protein: CASSLGPTAFSGNTIYF. CDR3 DNA: TGTGCCAGCAGCTTAGGTCCGACAGCGTTCTCTGGAAACACCATATATTTT.

The chain employs TRBV15 and TRBJ2-1; 10 nucleotides align to TRBD1. The CDR3 consists of 16 residues. V lost 1 base, J lost 7 bases, and 7 bases stayed unmatched. From germline, CDR1 is LNHNV and CDR2 YYDKDF (reference sequence). The CDR3 loop reads CATSRGQGQGQNEQFF. For the CDR3, the DNA is TGTGCCACCAGCAGAGGTCAGGGACAGGGGCAGAATGAGCAGTTCTTC.

This clone was seen a single time. V and J are TRBV7-3 and TRBJ2-1, with D possibly being TRBD1 (6 bases). CDR3 length: 13 amino acids. Germline V gene data show CDR1 as SGHTA and CDR2 as FQGTGA. With 5 bases removed from V and 9 bases from J, the gap between germline ends came to 14 bases. CDR3 nucleotide sequence: TGTGCCAGCAGCCTACAGACAGGTGGTGAGCAGTTCTTC. Protein sequence: CASSLQTGGEQFF. Full variable domain (rest looked up from reference TRBV7-3 and TRBJ2-1): GAGVSQTPSNKVTEKGKYVELRCDPISGHTALYWYRQSLGQGPEFLIYFQGTGAADDSGLPNDRFFAVRPEGSVSTLKIQRTERGDSAVYLCASSLQTGGEQFFGPGTRLTVL.

V is TRBV11-2 and J is TRBJ1-2, with 7 bases lining up with TRBD1. Losses at the gene ends were 4 bases for V and 8 bases for J; bases not matched to a gene: 10. The CDR3 loop spans 14 amino acids. Germline CDR1 reads SGHAT; CDR2 reads FQNNGV. CDR3 sequence reads: CASSSLDRADGYTF. CDR3 bases: TGTGCCAGCAGCTCACTCGACAGGGCTGACGGCTACACCTTC. Supplemented by reference TRBV11-2 and TRBJ1-2, the full variable domain reads EAGVAQSPRYKIIEKRQSVAFWCNPISGHATLYWYQQILGQGPKLLIQFQNNGVVDDSQLPKDRFSAERLKGVDSTLKIQPAKLEDSAVYLCASSSLDRADGYTFGSGTRLTVV.

V is TRBV6-1 and J is TRBJ1-5, with D possibly matching TRBD1 (6 bases). Trimming stripped 1 base from V and 5 bases from J, with 18 bases between. The CDR3 loop spans 17 amino acids. Germline V gene lookup returns CDR1 MNHNS and CDR2 SASEGT. The CDR3 loop is CASSEGGRGVTYQPQHF. The CDR3 coding sequence is TGTGCCAGCAGTGAAGGGGGCAGGGGAGTAACCTATCAGCCCCAGCATTTT.

The V gene is TRBV28, the J gene TRBJ1-2; 8 nucleotides line up with TRBD1. Trimming cost V 2 bases and J 5 bases; bases outside gene matches: 13. The CDR3 runs 17 residues. Germline V CDR1 and CDR2: MDHEN, SYDVKM. CDR3 DNA sequence: TGTGCCAGCAGTTTAGGTTTCGGGGCAGGGGGCGGTTATGGCTACACCTTC. Amino acid sequence: CASSLGFGAGGGYGYTF.

The V call is TRBV9, the J call TRBJ1-3; D unclear. Trimming removed 2 bases at V and 2 bases at J, with 8 bases between. The CDR3 has 14 amino acids. Germline V gene sequence: CDR1 SGDLS, CDR2 YYNGEE. Here the CDR3 reads CASSVEGTGNTIYF. Written as DNA, the CDR3 is TGTGCCAGCAGCGTTGAGGGCACTGGAAACACCATATATTTT.

V usage is TRBV6-5 and J usage is TRBJ1-2; 7 nucleotides match TRBD1. CDR3 length: 16 residues. From germline, CDR1 is MNHEY and CDR2 SVGAGI. The ends lost 2 bases at V and 4 bases at J; junction bases unmatched: 10. The CDR3 region is CASSYQGTAALYGYTF. CDR3 in DNA: TGTGCCAGCAGTTACCAAGGGACAGCAGCTCTCTATGGCTACACCTTC.

This clone was counted a few times. This chain uses TRBV18 with TRBJ1-2; D may be TRBD1 (5 bases). V lost 3 bases and J 6 bases, leaving 14 bases between the germline ends. The germline V gene encodes CDR1 KGHSH and CDR2 LQKENI. The CDR3 runs to 14 residues. This CDR3 reads CASSPWRDGDGYTF. In DNA, the CDR3 is TGTGCCAGCTCACCTTGGCGGGACGGCGATGGCTACACCTTC.

Notes on this clone: The junction differs from germline at one of its ends, possibly a read error. This sample includes further DNA sequences coding for the same CDR3. This rearrangement joins TRBV5-1 to TRBJ2-7, with 10 bases aligning to TRBD1. Per the germline V gene, CDR1 is SGHRS and CDR2 is YFSETQ. The CDR3 is 15 residues long. The CDR3 coding sequence is TGCGCCAGTAGCTTAGGACAGGGGGGAATGGGCGAGCAGTACTTC. This encodes CASSLGQGGMGEQYF.

CDR3 sequence reads: CASSLEMRSYEQYF. Written as DNA, the CDR3 is TGTGCCAGCAGCTTAGAAATGCGGTCCTACGAGCAGTACTTC. The chain couples TRBV7-9 to TRBJ2-7; no firm D call. This CDR3 has 14 amino acids. Deletions cut 1 base from V and 1 base from J, with 8 bases between. The germline CDR1 and CDR2 sequences are SEHNR and FQNEAQ (reference sequence).